This passage covers 8 T cell receptor beta chains from one sample sequenced in a study of blood T cell repertoires in COVID-19. Clones were read by immunoSEQ multiplex PCR, and TCRdb kept only the in-frame ones, dropping some. The table lists 110,000 to 150,000 clones, around four fifths of them singletons. The sample taken for sequencing was PBMCs or T cells enriched from blood (not recorded which). These receptors originate from a woman between 40 and 55 years old who had recovered from COVID-19.

The CDR3 sequence: CASSLAGGSDEQYF. As DNA, the CDR3 is TGTGCCAGCAGCTTAGCGGGGGGGTCCGACGAGCAGTACTTC. This chain links TRBV11-1 with TRBJ2-7; 7 bases line up with TRBD2. The V gene end was trimmed by 0 bases and the J gene end by 5 bases; junction bases not matched to a gene: 4. Germline CDR1 and CDR2: SGHAT and FQDESV (reference sequence). This CDR3 is built from 14 residues.

The V call is TRBV2, the J call TRBJ1-2, with a possible D match to TRBD1 (5 bases). Trimming removed 6 bases from V and 2 bases from J, with 13 bases in between. The CDR3 sequence is 14 residues long. Germline V gene sequence: CDR1 SNHLY, CDR2 FYNNEI. In DNA, the CDR3 is TGTGCCAGCAGGGACCCAGGGTCCAACTATGGCTACACCTTC. This sequence encodes CASRDPGSNYGYTF.

This sequence joins TRBV5-6 and TRBJ2-3; 13 bases line up with TRBD2. V lost 4 bases and J lost 2; bases outside the gene matches: 4. This CDR3 contains 16 residues. From germline, CDR1 is SGHDT and CDR2 YYEEEE. This CDR3 is CASSPLAGGATDTQYF. The CDR3 nucleotides are TGTGCCAGCAGCCCACTAGCGGGGGGGGCCACAGATACGCAGTATTTT.

The chain is built from TRBV30 and TRBJ1-3; 7 nucleotides agree with TRBD1. CDR3 length: 14 residues. V gave up 2 bases and J gave up 2 bases; unmatched junction bases: 3. Germline V gene lookup returns CDR1 GTSNPN and CDR2 SVGIG (reference sequence). The CDR3 protein is CAWSPRGAGNTIYF. CDR3 nucleotide sequence: TGTGCCTGGAGTCCCAGGGGGGCTGGAAACACCATATATTTT.

The J gene is TRBJ1-2, the V gene TRBV7-6, with D possibly being TRBD1 (5 bases). V dropped 4 bases and J dropped 3 bases, with 18 bases sitting between them. Per germline, CDR1 SGHVS and CDR2 FNYEAQ. The CDR3 length is 16 residues. CDR3 sequence: CASSSPTDGGDYGYTF. CDR3 coding DNA: TGTGCCAGCAGCTCTCCGACGGACGGGGGGGACTATGGCTACACCTTC.

The chain couples TRBV4-2 to TRBJ1-1; D gene ambiguous. From germline, CDR1 is LGHNA and CDR2 YNFKEQ. Trimming removed 4 bases at V and 1 base at J, with 13 bases between. CDR3 length equals 15 residues. The CDR3 coding sequence is TGTGCCAGCAGCCCTGGGCGGGGAGGGAACACTGAAGCTTTCTTT. Amino acid sequence: CASSPGRGGNTEAFF.

This chain joins TRBV19 and TRBJ1-2, with 9 bases lining up with TRBD1. The CDR3 length is 15 residues. The junction had 9 bases not matched to a gene; V was cut back by 6 bases and J by 4 bases. Germline V lookup: CDR1 LNHDA, CDR2 SQIVND (reference sequence). CDR3 amino acids: CASRPPDRGGYGYTF. The CDR3 nucleotides read TGTGCCAGTAGGCCACCGGACAGGGGCGGCTATGGCTACACCTTC.

The chain employs TRBV5-4 and TRBJ2-1; D gene uncertain. Trimming removed 0 bases from V and 7 bases from J, with 5 bases in between. The CDR3 totals 12 residues. Germline lookup yields CDR1 SGHNT and CDR2 YYREEE (reference sequence). The CDR3, as DNA: TGTGCCAGCAGCTTGGGTATAAATGAGCAGTTCTTC. As protein: CASSLGINEQFF.